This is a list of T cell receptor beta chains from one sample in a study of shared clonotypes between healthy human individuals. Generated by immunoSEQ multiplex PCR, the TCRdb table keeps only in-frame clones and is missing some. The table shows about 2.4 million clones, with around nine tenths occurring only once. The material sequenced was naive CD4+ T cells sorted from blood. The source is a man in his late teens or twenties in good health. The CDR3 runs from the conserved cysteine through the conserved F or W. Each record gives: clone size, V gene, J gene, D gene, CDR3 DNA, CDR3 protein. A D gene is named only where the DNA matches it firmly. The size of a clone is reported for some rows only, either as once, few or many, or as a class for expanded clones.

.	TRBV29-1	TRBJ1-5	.	TGCAGCGTTGTAGGAGGGGAGAATCAGCCCCAGCATTTT	CSVVGGENQPQHF
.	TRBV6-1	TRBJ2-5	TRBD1	TGTGCCAGCAGTGTAATCGAGGGGGCAGGTGAGACCCAGTACTTC	CASSVIEGAGETQYF
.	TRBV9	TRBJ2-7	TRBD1	TGTGCCAGCAGCGTAGGCCCGGGACAGGGGGCCTACGAGCAGTACTTC	CASSVGPGQGAYEQYF
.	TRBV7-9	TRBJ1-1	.	TGTGCCAGCAGCCGTTGGGGCACTGAAGCTTTCTTT	CASSRWGTEAFF
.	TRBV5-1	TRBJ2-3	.	TGCGCCAGCAGCCACGGGAATAGCGGCACAGATACGCAGTATTTT	CASSHGNSGTDTQYF
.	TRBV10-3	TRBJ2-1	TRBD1	TGTGCCATCAAACTAGACAGGGGGTCTTACAATGAGCAGTTCTTC	CAIKLDRGSYNEQFF
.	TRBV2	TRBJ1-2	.	TGTGCCAGCAGTGAGCAGAGCGACTATGGCTACACCTTC	CASSEQSDYGYTF
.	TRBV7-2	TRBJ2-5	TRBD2	TGTGCCAGCAGCCCTATCCCAGGGCGGGGGAAAGAGACCCAGTACTTC	CASSPIPGRGKETQYF
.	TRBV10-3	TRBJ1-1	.	TGTGCCATCAGCGCCCCGGGCACTGAAGCTTTCTTT	CAISAPGTEAFF
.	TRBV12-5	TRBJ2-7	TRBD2	TGTGCTAGTGGTTTGGGACACGGGACTAGCGGGAGATTCTACGAGCAGTACTTC	CASGLGHGTSGRFYEQYF
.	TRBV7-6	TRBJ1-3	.	TGTGCCAGCAGCTTCGGGACGTCGGATGGAAACACCATATATTTT	CASSFGTSDGNTIYF
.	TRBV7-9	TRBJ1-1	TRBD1	TGTGCCAGCAGCGTAGGGACAGGGGGCCCGAACACTGAAGCTTTCTTT	CASSVGTGGPNTEAFF
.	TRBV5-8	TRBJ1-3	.	TGTGCCAGCAGCTTAGTTATAACCTCTGGAAACACCATATATTTT	CASSLVITSGNTIYF
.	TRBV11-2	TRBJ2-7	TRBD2	TGTGCCAGCAGCTTAGATGGGACTAGCGGGACGTACGAGCAGTACTTC	CASSLDGTSGTYEQYF
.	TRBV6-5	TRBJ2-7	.	TGTGCCAGCAGTTACTCTAGCGGTAGCGGCTACGAGCAGTACTTC	CASSYSSGSGYEQYF
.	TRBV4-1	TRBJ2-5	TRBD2	TGCGCCAGCAGCCACCTACTAGCGGGGCAAGAGACCCAGTACTTC	CASSHLLAGQETQYF
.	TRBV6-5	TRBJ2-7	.	TGTGCCAGCAGTCGGGACCCGACCTACGAGCAGTACTTC	CASSRDPTYEQYF
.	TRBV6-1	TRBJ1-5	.	TGTGCCAGGGGGTGGGGTGATCAGCCCCAGCATTTT	CARGWGDQPQHF
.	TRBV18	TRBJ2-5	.	TGTGCCAGCTCACCCGTAGGTCAAGAGACCCAGTACTTC	CASSPVGQETQYF
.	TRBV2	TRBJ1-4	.	TGTGCCAGCAGTGAAGGCAGGGTGGTTGAAAAACTGTTTTTT	CASSEGRVVEKLFF
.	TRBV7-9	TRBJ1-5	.	TGTGCCAGCAGCTTAATTGATCAGCCCCAGCATTTT	CASSLIDQPQHF
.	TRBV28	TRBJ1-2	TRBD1	TGTGCCAGCCGGGGGACAGGGACGGATGGCTACACCTTC	CASRGTGTDGYTF
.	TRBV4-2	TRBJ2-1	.	TGTGCCAGCAGCCAAGGCATTAATCAGGGGGGCAATGAGCAGTTCTTC	CASSQGINQGGNEQFF
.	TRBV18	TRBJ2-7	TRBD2	TGTGCCAGCTCACCTGGCGGGAGGGCTCCCTACGAGCAGTACTTC	CASSPGGRAPYEQYF
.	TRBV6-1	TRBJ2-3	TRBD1	TGTGCCAGCAGCGGACAGGGCTCAGATACGCAGTATTTT	CASSGQGSDTQYF
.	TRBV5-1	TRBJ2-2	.	TGCGCCAGCAGCTTGGACGTGGGCGGGGAGCTGTTTTTT	CASSLDVGGELFF
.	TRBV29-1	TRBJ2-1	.	TGCAGCGTCAACCCGATGAATGAGCAGTTCTTC	CSVNPMNEQFF
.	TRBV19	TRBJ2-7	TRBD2	TGTGCCAGTAGTTTCTCGGGACTAGCGGGAGGATCGTACGAGCAGTACTTC	CASSFSGLAGGSYEQYF
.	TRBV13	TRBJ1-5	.	TGTGCCAGCAGCTTTGCCGGGGACAATCAGCCCCAGCATTTT	CASSFAGDNQPQHF
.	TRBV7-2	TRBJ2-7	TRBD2	TGTGCCAGCAGCTCAGACGGGACTAGCTCCTACGAGCAGTACTTC	CASSSDGTSSYEQYF
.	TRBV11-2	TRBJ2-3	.	TGTGCCAGCAGCTTAGCAACAGGAACGCAGTATTTT	CASSLATGTQYF
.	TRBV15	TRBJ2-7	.	TGTGCCTCCTCTGTTGGGAGGACCTACGAGCAGTACTTC	CASSVGRTYEQYF
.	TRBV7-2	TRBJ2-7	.	TGTGCCAGCAGCTTAGTCTTTAGGGGTAACGAGCAGTACTTC	CASSLVFRGNEQYF
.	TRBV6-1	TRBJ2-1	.	TGTGCCAGCAGTGCCGGGAGCCCCTACAATGAGCAGTTCTTC	CASSAGSPYNEQFF
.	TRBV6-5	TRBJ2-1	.	TGTGCCAGCAGCGAACTCAGCTCCTACAATGAGCAGTTCTTC	CASSELSSYNEQFF
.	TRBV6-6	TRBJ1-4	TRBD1	TGTGCCAGCAGTTTCGGAGGGGGCGGGAGTGAAAAACTGTTTTTT	CASSFGGGGSEKLFF
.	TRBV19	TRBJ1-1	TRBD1	TGTGCCAGCAGTAGGGGACAGGGGCTGAACACTGAAGCTTTCTTT	CASSRGQGLNTEAFF
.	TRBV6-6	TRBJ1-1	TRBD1	TGTGCCAGCAGCAGTCTGGGACAGGCCATGAACACTGAAGCTTTCTTT	CASSSLGQAMNTEAFF
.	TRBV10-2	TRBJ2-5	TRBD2	TGCGCCAGCAGTGTTTGGACTAGCGGGACCCAAGAGACCCAGTACTTC	CASSVWTSGTQETQYF
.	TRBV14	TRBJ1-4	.	TGTGCCAGCAGGTTGGCAGAGAGGGCTGCCGAAAAACTGTTTTTT	CASRLAERAAEKLFF
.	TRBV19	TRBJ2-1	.	TGTGCCAGTAGCTCTGCTAGCGCGTTCTACAATGAGCAGTTCTTC	CASSSASAFYNEQFF
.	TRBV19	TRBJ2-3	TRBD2	TGTGCCAGTAGTATAAGTGCGGGAGGAACTAGCACAGATACGCAGTATTTT	CASSISAGGTSTDTQYF
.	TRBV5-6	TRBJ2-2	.	TGTGCCAGCAGCTTGGCGGTGGGTAGGTGGTACACCGGGGAGCTGTTTTTT	CASSLAVGRWYTGELFF
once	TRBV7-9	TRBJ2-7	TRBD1	TGTGCCAGCAGCCCGGGACAGGGAAACTACGAGCAGTACTTC	CASSPGQGNYEQYF
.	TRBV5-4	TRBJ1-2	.	TGTGCCAGCAGCTTGGATCCGGGGTCTGGCTACACCTTC	CASSLDPGSGYTF
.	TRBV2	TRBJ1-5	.	TGTGCCAGCGGTAGGGGCAATCAGCCCCAGCATTTT	CASGRGNQPQHF
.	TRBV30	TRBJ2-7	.	TGTGCCTGGAGTGTGGCACTCTCCTACGAGCAGTACTTC	CAWSVALSYEQYF
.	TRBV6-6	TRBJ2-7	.	TGTGCCAGCAGTTCCAACGAGGGTTCCTACGAGCAGTACTTC	CASSSNEGSYEQYF
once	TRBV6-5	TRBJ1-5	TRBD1	TGTGCCAGCAGCAGGGGGACAAATCAGCCCCAGCATTTT	CASSRGTNQPQHF
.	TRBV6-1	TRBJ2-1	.	TGTGCCAGCAGTGACTGGGGGGGCCATAACAATGAGCAGTTCTTC	CASSDWGGHNNEQFF
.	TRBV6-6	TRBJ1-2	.	TGTGCCAGCAGTACTGTAGGCGGCAGGGGAGGGGATGGCTACACCTTC	CASSTVGGRGGDGYTF
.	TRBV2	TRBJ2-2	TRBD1	TGTGCCAGTAAACAGGGGGTCGTCACCGGGGAGCTGTTTTTT	CASKQGVVTGELFF
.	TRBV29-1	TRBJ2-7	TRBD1	TGCAGCGTCTTGACAGGGGTCAGCTCCTACGAGCAGTACTTC	CSVLTGVSSYEQYF
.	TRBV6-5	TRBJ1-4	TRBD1	TGTGCCAGCAGTCGCAGGGGGCTAGGGGAAAAACTGTTTTTT	CASSRRGLGEKLFF